The next 25 T cell receptor beta chains were all read from a single sample in a study of OX40 agonist ivuxolimab in advanced cancers. Libraries were prepared by immunoSEQ multiplex PCR; TCRdb keeps only in-frame clonotypes and omits some of them. The table includes approximately 27,000 clones, roughly three quarters detected once. The sample here was CD4+ or CD8+ T cells sorted from blood, taken in a trial of the OX40 agonist ivuxolimab. These receptors originate from an adult with an advanced solid tumor such as melanoma, head and neck, liver or kidney cancer.

The chain couples TRBV10-1 to TRBJ2-1; 12 bases match TRBD2. CDR1 and CDR2 (germline): WNHNN, SYGVQD (reference sequence). V was pared by 7 bases and J by 0 bases, with 7 bases of the junction left unmatched. The CDR3 is made up of 17 amino acids. CDR3 region: CASTLAGGLSSYNEQFF. The CDR3 coding sequence is TGCGCCAGCACACTAGCGGGGGGTCTAAGCTCCTACAATGAGCAGTTCTTC.

The rearrangement uses TRBV9 and TRBJ2-1; D is undetermined. The germline CDR1 and CDR2 sequences are SGDLS and YYNGEE. The CDR3 contains 13 residues. V was shortened by 0 bases and J by 6 bases, with 7 bases between the two germline ends. CDR3 sequence: CASSVEPFNEQFF. The CDR3 nucleotides read TGTGCCAGCAGCGTAGAGCCCTTCAATGAGCAGTTCTTC.

The gene calls are TRBV10-3 and TRBJ2-5; a weak D match, TRBD1 (6 bases). Germline CDR1 reads ENHRY; CDR2 reads SYGVKD. Trimming left V 8 bases short and J 2 bases short, with 27 bases between. This CDR3 has 18 residues. CDR3 residues: CAISTRDGQGWGQETQYF. The CDR3 DNA reads as TGTGCCATCTCGACCCGCGACGGTCAGGGGTGGGGTCAAGAGACCCAGTACTTC.

This clone was seen a few times. V gene TRBV2 combines with J gene TRBJ1-2; 8 bases are shared with TRBD1. The ends lost 6 bases at V and 4 bases at J; junction bases unmatched: 7. The CDR3 has 14 amino acids. CDR1 is SNHLY, CDR2 FYNNEI, per germline. CDR3 coding DNA: TGTGCCAGCAGAGCAGGGGGCGCTGGCTATGGCTACACCTTC. Translation gives CASRAGGAGYGYTF.

The chain uses TRBV14 and TRBJ2-2, with 8 bases matching TRBD1. The CDR3 runs to 13 residues. Trimming removed 1 base from V and 12 bases from J; junction bases left unmatched: 4. Looked up from germline, CDR1 is SGHDN and CDR2 is FVKESK. The CDR3 loop reads CASSQANRGKLFF. DNA of the CDR3: TGTGCCAGCAGCCAAGCGAACAGGGGGAAGCTGTTTTTT. The full variable domain, completed using reference TRBV14 and TRBJ2-2, is EAGVTQFPSHSVIEKGQTVTLRCDPISGHDNLYWYRRVMGKEIKFLLHFVKESKQDESGMPNNRFLAERTGGTYSTLKVQPAELEDSGVYFCASSQANRGKLFFGEGSRLTVL.

The chain joins TRBV5-6 to TRBJ2-7; possible D gene TRBD2, 5 bases. Germline V lookup: CDR1 SGHDT, CDR2 YYEEEE. The CDR3 totals 14 residues. Between the trimmed V and J ends, which lost 4 bases and 5 bases, there was a span of 16 bases. CDR3: CASSPTGGHNEQYF. CDR3 coding DNA: TGTGCCAGCAGCCCTACTGGCGGGCACAACGAGCAGTACTTC.

The J gene is TRBJ1-5, the V gene TRBV19, with 7 bases lining up with TRBD1. V was clipped by 3 bases and J by 3 bases; unmatched bases: 5. The CDR3 loop spans 15 amino acids. CDR1 is LNHDA, CDR2 SQIVND, per germline (reference sequence). CDR3 in amino acids: CASSIFGTVNQPQHF. Written as DNA, the CDR3 is TGTGCCAGTAGTATCTTCGGGACAGTCAATCAGCCCCAGCATTTT.

V and J are TRBV7-2 and TRBJ1-1; D might be TRBD1 (5 bases). Germline loops: CDR1 SGHTA, CDR2 FQGNSA. The CDR3 totals 16 residues. Trimming stripped 5 bases from V and 3 bases from J, with 19 bases between. Here the CDR3 DNA reads TGTGCCAGCAGCCCCTCCGGGGCGCGGGTCGACACTGAAGCTTTCTTT. Translating it yields CASSPSGARVDTEAFF. The whole variable domain, remainder taken from reference TRBV7-2 and TRBJ1-1, is GAGVSQSPSNKVTEKGKDVELRCDPISGHTALYWYRQSLGQGLEFLIYFQGNSAPDKSGLPSDRFSAERTGGSVSTLTIQRTQQEDSAVYLCASSPSGARVDTEAFFGQGTRLTVV.

In this sample, this clone turned up once. The rearrangement joins TRBV5-5 to TRBJ1-5; D is possibly TRBD1 (6 bases). This CDR3 contains 17 residues. Deletions cut 1 base from V and 1 base from J, with 15 bases between. The germline CDR1 and CDR2 sequences are SGHKS and YYEKEE (reference sequence). As DNA, the CDR3 is TGTGCCAGCAGCTTGAAGACGCTGCAGGGGAGCAATCAGCCCCAGCATTTT. Translated: CASSLKTLQGSNQPQHF.

V is TRBV13 and J is TRBJ2-2; either TRBD1 or TRBD2 may fit D (5 bases each). The CDR3 runs 15 residues. V shed 3 bases and J shed 1 base, with 9 bases lying between them. From germline, CDR1 is PRHDT and CDR2 FYEKMQ (reference sequence). CDR3 protein: CASSLAGRNTGELFF. CDR3 nucleotides: TGTGCCAGCAGCTTGGCAGGGAGGAACACCGGGGAGCTGTTTTTT.

This chain uses TRBV29-1 with TRBJ1-1; no firm D call. The CDR3 covers 11 residues. The ends were cut back, 7 bases at V and 1 base at J, with 7 bases in the middle. Germline values: CDR1 SQVTM, CDR2 ANQGSEA. The CDR3 coding sequence is TGCAGCGGAGAGGGGAACACTGAAGCTTTCTTT. It specifies CSGEGNTEAFF.

The chain links TRBV14 to TRBJ2-1; D may be TRBD1 or TRBD2 (6 bases each). This CDR3 contains 14 residues. V was clipped by 0 bases and J by 8 bases, with 11 bases between them. Germline CDR1 is SGHDN and CDR2 is FVKESK. CDR3 residues: CASSQDRGAHEQFF. The DNA of the CDR3 is TGTGCCAGCAGCCAAGATAGGGGGGCTCATGAGCAGTTCTTC.

V usage is TRBV4-1 and J usage is TRBJ1-4; 11 nucleotides line up with TRBD1. Trimming cost V 2 bases and J 7 bases; bases outside gene matches: 3. There are 15 residues in the CDR3. Germline V gives CDR1 MGHRA, CDR2 YSYEKL. The CDR3 protein is CASSQTGTGGEKLFF. CDR3 DNA: TGCGCCAGCAGCCAAACCGGGACAGGGGGTGAAAAACTGTTTTTT.

The rearrangement joins TRBV16 to TRBJ2-5; 7 bases match TRBD2. V dropped 0 bases and J dropped 1; count of bases not matched to a gene: 2. CDR3 length: 15 residues. The germline gives CDR1 KGHSY, CDR2 FQNENV. The CDR3 sequence is CASSQSRTSQETQYF. CDR3 DNA: TGTGCCAGCAGCCAATCCCGGACTAGCCAAGAGACCCAGTACTTC.

CDR3: CASRDGLSTAYEQYF. CDR3 sequence (DNA): TGTGCCAGCAGAGACGGACTATCAACTGCCTACGAGCAGTACTTC. This rearrangement joins TRBV6-5 to TRBJ2-7; TRBD2 might be the D (6 bases). The CDR3 extends over 15 amino acids. The V and J ends lost 6 bases and 2 bases respectively, with 17 bases between them. Germline V gene lookup returns CDR1 MNHEY and CDR2 SVGAGI.

This chain joins TRBV14 and TRBJ2-7; D remains unclear. Trimming pared 0 bases from V and 2 bases from J, leaving 8 bases between. The CDR3 runs to 14 residues. In germline, CDR1 is SGHDN, CDR2 FVKESK. Here the CDR3 reads CASSQDPPPYEQYF. The CDR3 DNA sequence: TGTGCCAGCAGCCAAGATCCCCCCCCCTACGAGCAGTACTTC.

The gene calls are TRBV7-2 and TRBJ2-5; 13 bases agree with TRBD2. This CDR3 has 16 residues. V lost 4 bases to trimming and J lost 5 bases; unmatched junction nucleotides: 7. Germline V CDR1 and CDR2: SGHTA, FQGNSA. Written as DNA, the CDR3 is TGTGCCAGCAGCTCGGGACTAGCGGGGAATTCGGAGACCCAGTACTTC. Its protein is CASSSGLAGNSETQYF.

The table lists this clone with a count of one. The V and J genes are TRBV11-3 and TRBJ2-3, with TRBD2 matching over 12 bases. V dropped 5 bases and J dropped 3; count of bases not matched to a gene: 9. This CDR3 spans 17 amino acids. Looked up from germline, CDR1 is SGHNT and CDR2 is YENEEA. The CDR3 DNA reads TGTGCCAGCAGCCCAGGACTAGCGGGGCCTGCTACAGATACGCAGTATTTT. Amino acids: CASSPGLAGPATDTQYF. The whole variable domain, remainder taken from reference TRBV11-3 and TRBJ2-3, is EAGVVQSPRYKIIEKKQPVAFWCNPISGHNTLYWYLQNLGQGPELLIRYENEEAVDDSQLPKDRFSAERLKGVDSTLKIQPAELGDSAVYLCASSPGLAGPATDTQYFGPGTRLTVL.

The chain employs TRBV6-1 and TRBJ2-5, with D hard to call. This CDR3 is built from 12 residues. V was pared by 4 bases and J by 2 bases, with 5 bases between. The germline CDR1 and CDR2 sequences are MNHNS and SASEGT. DNA of the CDR3: TGTGCCAGCAGTGTACAGCAAGAGACCCAGTACTTC. Its translation is CASSVQQETQYF.

The V call is TRBV29-1, the J call TRBJ1-4; 10 nucleotides line up with TRBD1. Trimming at V came to 6 bases and at J to 8 bases, leaving 3 bases not matched to a gene. There are 12 residues in the CDR3. CDR1 is SQVTM, CDR2 ANQGSEA, per germline. CDR3 bases: TGCAGCGTCGGACAGGGGGACGAAAAACTGTTTTTT. It encodes CSVGQGDEKLFF.

J is TRBJ2-3 and V is TRBV6-5, with 11 nucleotides matching TRBD2. The CDR3 runs 15 residues. CDR1 MNHEY and CDR2 SVGAGI come from the germline V gene. The junction had 7 bases not matched to a gene; V was cut back by 10 bases and J by 1 base. This CDR3 reads CATHLAGGGTDTQYF. CDR3 coding DNA: TGTGCCACCCACCTAGCGGGGGGTGGCACAGATACGCAGTATTTT.

The genes are TRBV19 and TRBJ2-5, with D maybe TRBD1 (6 bases). Germline CDR1 reads LNHDA; CDR2 reads SQIVND (reference sequence). V dropped 3 bases and J dropped 1 base, with 12 bases sitting between them. CDR3 length: 15 amino acids. The DNA of the CDR3 is TGTGCCAGTAGTATCGGGCAGGGGATCCAAGAGACCCAGTACTTC. Residues: CASSIGQGIQETQYF.

The chain combines TRBV30 with TRBJ1-2, with D hard to call. CDR3 size: 11 residues. Trimming took off 5 bases at V and 4 bases at J, with 8 bases between the two ends. Germline V lookup: CDR1 GTSNPN, CDR2 SVGIG (reference sequence). The CDR3 DNA is TGTGCCTGGGACGGATTCTATGGCTACACCTTC. Protein product: CAWDGFYGYTF.

This clone appeared a few times. This chain joins TRBV30 and TRBJ1-1; D gene unclear. Germline V gene sequence: CDR1 GTSNPN, CDR2 SVGIG (reference sequence). CDR3 length equals 17 residues. V was cut by 3 bases and J by 10 bases, with 30 bases left in between. The CDR3 region has the DNA TGTGCCTGGAGGAATATTGACCTGATTCGTTTGGTCCGAGGAGCTTTCTTT. The encoded protein is CAWRNIDLIRLVRGAFF. The full variable domain, its missing parts supplied by reference TRBV30 and TRBJ1-1, is SQTIHQWPATLVQPVGSPLSLECTVEGTSNPNLYWYRQAAGRGLQLLFYSVGIGQISSEVPQNLSASRPQDRQFILSSKKLLLSDSGFYLCAWRNIDLIRLVRGAFFGQGTRLTVV.

CDR3 in DNA: TGTGCCAGCTCATTGGACAGGCCGAGAGCCTACGAGCAGTACTTC. This gives the protein CASSLDRPRAYEQYF. This chain links TRBV18 with TRBJ2-7, with TRBD1 matching 7 bases. With V trimmed by 5 bases and J by 2 bases, 9 bases remained unmatched. The germline V gene has CDR1 KGHSH and CDR2 LQKENI. This CDR3 comprises 15 residues.